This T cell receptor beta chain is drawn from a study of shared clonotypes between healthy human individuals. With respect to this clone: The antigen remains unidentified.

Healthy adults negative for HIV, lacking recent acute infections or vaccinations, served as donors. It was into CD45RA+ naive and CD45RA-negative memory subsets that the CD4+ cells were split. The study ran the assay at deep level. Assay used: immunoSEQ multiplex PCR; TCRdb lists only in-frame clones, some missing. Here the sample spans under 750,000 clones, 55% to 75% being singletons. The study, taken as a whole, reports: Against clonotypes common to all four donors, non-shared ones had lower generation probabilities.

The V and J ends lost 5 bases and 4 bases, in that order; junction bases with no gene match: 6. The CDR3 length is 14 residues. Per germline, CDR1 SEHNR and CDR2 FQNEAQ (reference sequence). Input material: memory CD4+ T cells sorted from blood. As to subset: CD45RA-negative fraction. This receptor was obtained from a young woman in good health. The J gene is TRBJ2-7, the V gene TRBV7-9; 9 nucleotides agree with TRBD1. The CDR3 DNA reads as TGTGCCAGCAGCCCCGGGACAGGGCGTTACGAGCAGTACTTC. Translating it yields CASSPGTGRYEQYF.